This TCR beta chain was found in a study of shared clonotypes between healthy human individuals. From germline, CDR1 is SGHNT and CDR2 YYREEE (reference sequence). This CDR3 comprises 14 residues. Unmatched junction bases numbered 8, after V lost 2 bases and J lost 7 bases. Sequencing was performed with immunoSEQ multiplex PCR; in TCRdb, only in-frame clones are kept and a portion is missing. The sample holds about 1.5 million clones, roughly 96% seen once. This receptor was obtained from a young man in good health. The sample taken for sequencing was naive CD4+ T cells sorted from blood. Indicated subset: CD45RA+ positively selected. The gene calls are TRBV5-4 and TRBJ2-7, with 8 bases identical to TRBD2. DNA for the CDR3: TGTGCCAGCAGCTTCCGTAGCGGGAAGGGAGAGCAGTACTTC. Translation: CASSFRSGKGEQYF.